The rows below give T cell receptor beta chains drawn from one sample of a study of blood T cell repertoires in COVID-19. Generated by immunoSEQ multiplex PCR, the TCRdb table keeps only in-frame clones and is missing some. The repertoire holds 70,000 or so clones, with around 86% as singletons. Sequencing was carried out using peripheral blood. All receptors come from a woman in her late teens or twenties with acute or convalescent COVID-19. The CDR3 runs from the conserved cysteine through the conserved F or W. The size entry is marked missing in some rows and otherwise reads once, few, many or a size class.

size: NA; J: TRBJ2-4; V: TRBV30; CDR3: CAWSSVGSGNIQYF
size: few; J: TRBJ1-5; V: TRBV4-2; CDR3: CASSQVAFTSSPNRGLPQHF
size: NA; J: TRBJ1-1; V: TRBV6-5; CDR3: CASRMGQTMNTEAFF
size: NA; J: TRBJ1-1; V: TRBV28; CDR3: CASSPPGGDMAFF
size: once; J: TRBJ1-2; V: TRBV7-8; CDR3: CASSLGPGLGYGYTF
size: NA; J: TRBJ1-1; V: TRBV7-8; CDR3: CASSLVGDRGNRLF
size: NA; J: TRBJ2-1; V: TRBV27; CDR3: CASSLSDNNEQFF
size: NA; J: TRBJ2-2; V: TRBV6-2/TRBV6-3; CDR3: CASSYSTGGAGGELFF
size: NA; J: TRBJ2-1; V: TRBV10-3; CDR3: CAISDPSLARSSYNEQFF
size: NA; J: TRBJ1-2; V: TRBV23-1; CDR3: CASRDRQAPSDLNYGYTF
size: NA; J: TRBJ2-3; V: TRBV4-3; CDR3: CASSQEGSRGPTDTQYF
size: NA; J: TRBJ2-7; V: TRBV28; CDR3: CASSEGTSGRAYEQYF
size: NA; J: TRBJ2-2; V: TRBV28; CDR3: CASRGDGELFF
size: NA; J: TRBJ1-1; V: TRBV7-6; CDR3: CASSLVTGGMNTEAFF
size: once; J: TRBJ2-3; V: TRBV4-3; CDR3: CASSSGLAGGTDTQYF
size: few; J: TRBJ2-2; V: TRBV19; CDR3: CASSSRDRYTGELFF
size: once; J: TRBJ1-2; V: TRBV7-9; CDR3: CASSLVPDRGYGYTF
size: NA; J: TRBJ2-5; V: TRBV5-8; CDR3: CASSLKTSGFQETQYF
size: NA; J: TRBJ2-3; V: TRBV12-3/TRBV12-4; CDR3: CASSPSDTQYF
size: NA; J: TRBJ1-1; V: TRBV28; CDR3: CASAFGTLNTEAFF
size: NA; J: TRBJ2-3; V: TRBV5-8; CDR3: CASSSLLGTDTQYF
size: NA; J: TRBJ2-1; V: TRBV5-6; CDR3: CASSLASGGVYNEQFF